Following are 19 T cell receptor beta chains from one sample sequenced in a study of ipilimumab plus nivolumab after autologous stem cell transplantation. Libraries were prepared by immunoSEQ multiplex PCR; TCRdb keeps only in-frame clonotypes and omits some of them. This table holds roughly 25,000 clones, around 84% found once. This material consisted of PBMCs, taken in a trial of ipilimumab plus nivolumab as post-transplant consolidation. These receptor sequences come from a male donor with diffuse large B-cell lymphoma.

This clone was recorded once. The chain recombines TRBV23-1 with TRBJ1-2, with D perhaps TRBD1 (5 bases). TRBV23-1 belongs to the ORF category, with a function that is uncertain. This CDR3 has 15 amino acids. Trimming took 0 bases from V and 4 from J, leaving 12 bases between them. The CDR3: CASSQSWDLVYGYTF. In DNA form, the CDR3 reads TGCGCCAGCAGTCAATCGTGGGACTTAGTCTATGGCTACACCTTC.

In DNA, the CDR3 is TGTGCCAGCAGCAAGGGTACAGGTTTAAGGTTTCTGTTTTTT. It specifies CASSKGTGLRFLFF. The chain combines TRBV6-1 with TRBJ2-2; D might be TRBD1 (5 bases). The germline V gene has CDR1 MNHNS and CDR2 SASEGT. Trimming removed 6 bases from V and 14 bases from J, with 22 bases in between. This CDR3 has 14 residues.

J is TRBJ1-2 and V is TRBV19; D is uncertain. Looked up from germline, CDR1 is LNHDA and CDR2 is SQIVND (reference sequence). The CDR3 is made up of 13 amino acids. The V end lost 0 bases, the J end lost 2 bases, and 4 bases lay between the germline ends. This chain's CDR3 is CASSIERNYGYTF. The CDR3 DNA follows: TGTGCCAGTAGTATAGAGCGAAACTATGGCTACACCTTC.

CDR3 in amino acids: CASSFLRGGEQYF. For the CDR3, the DNA is TGTGCCAGCAGCTTTCTGCGGGGGGGCGAGCAGTACTTC. The rearrangement links TRBV5-6 to TRBJ2-7, with 9 bases that match TRBD2. This CDR3 is 13 amino acids long. V dropped 2 bases and J dropped 6; count of bases not matched to a gene: 3. Per the germline V gene, CDR1 is SGHDT and CDR2 is YYEEEE.

V gene TRBV9 combines with J gene TRBJ2-2; D is unclear. The V end was cut by 0 bases, the J end by 6 bases, with 6 bases between. The CDR3 contains 13 residues. CDR1 SGDLS and CDR2 YYNGEE come from the germline V gene. The CDR3 DNA reads as TGTGCCAGCAGCGTAGTAACTTCCGGGGAGCTGTTTTTT. Its translation is CASSVVTSGELFF.

The chain carries TRBV5-5 and TRBJ1-2; perhaps TRBD1 as D (6 bases). The CDR3 spans 16 residues. Looked up from germline, CDR1 is SGHKS and CDR2 is YYEKEE (reference sequence). Trimming removed 3 bases from V and 5 bases from J, with 20 bases in between. DNA of the CDR3: TGTGCCAGCAGCTCGACTACCACGACAGGACCTTATGGCTACACCTTC. Encoded protein: CASSSTTTTGPYGYTF.

The chain carries TRBV18 and TRBJ2-1; tentatively, D is TRBD2 (6 bases). V gave up 5 bases and J gave up 8 bases, with 10 bases separating them. This CDR3 is 12 amino acids long. Germline-derived CDR1 and CDR2 are KGHSH and LQKENI. CDR3 loop: CASSMGGHEQFF. The CDR3 DNA reads as TGTGCCAGCTCAATGGGGGGTCATGAGCAGTTCTTC.

V is TRBV5-1 and J is TRBJ2-5; 7 bases are shared with TRBD1. The CDR3 extends over 15 amino acids. Germline loops: CDR1 SGHRS, CDR2 YFSETQ. Trimming took 4 bases from V and 1 from J; bases not matched to a gene: 7. The CDR3 DNA reads TGCGCCAGCAGCGACGGGACAGTACTCCAAGAGACCCAGTACTTC. Its protein product is CASSDGTVLQETQYF.

The gene calls are TRBV29-1 and TRBJ2-2, with TRBD2 matching over 9 bases. J lost 4 bases, V lost 4 bases, and 4 bases had no gene match. The CDR3 sequence is 14 residues long. Germline loops: CDR1 SQVTM, CDR2 ANQGSEA. Here the CDR3 reads CSVALAGRTGELFF. CDR3 in DNA: TGCAGCGTTGCCCTAGCGGGGCGCACCGGGGAGCTGTTTTTT.

The chain uses TRBV2 and TRBJ2-2; no firm D call. Germline V gene lookup returns CDR1 SNHLY and CDR2 FYNNEI. Between the trimmed V and J ends, which lost 2 bases and 0 bases, there was a span of 4 bases. The CDR3 consists of 14 residues. CDR3 loop: CASSEISNTGELFF. For the CDR3, the DNA is TGTGCCAGCAGTGAAATTTCGAACACCGGGGAGCTGTTTTTT.

This clone was detected only a few times. The chain recombines TRBV7-8 with TRBJ1-3; D gene unclear. The CDR3 sequence is 16 residues long. Germline loops: CDR1 SGHVS, CDR2 FQNEAQ. The V end lost 4 bases, the J end lost 2 bases, and 15 bases lay between the germline ends. DNA for the CDR3: TGTGCCAGCAGCTCCTTCTTGTCGGAAGCTGGAAACACCATATATTTT. Amino acids: CASSSFLSEAGNTIYF. Filled out from reference TRBV7-8 and TRBJ1-3, the complete variable domain reads GAGVSQSPRYKVAKRGQDVALRCDPISGHVSLFWYQQALGQGPEFLTYFQNEAQLDKSGLPSDRFFAERPEGSVSTLKIQRTQQEDSAVYLCASSSFLSEAGNTIYFGEGSWLTVV.

The rearrangement joins TRBV5-6 to TRBJ1-4; D possibly corresponds to TRBD1 (5 bases). Trimming removed 3 bases from V and 3 bases from J, with 15 bases in between. The germline CDR1 and CDR2 sequences are SGHDT and YYEEEE. This CDR3 has 16 amino acids. CDR3 nucleotide sequence: TGTGCCAGCAGCTCCTACTTCAGGGAGGCTAATGAAAAACTGTTTTTT. Its translation: CASSSYFREANEKLFF.

This rearrangement joins TRBV4-1 to TRBJ2-6; D might be TRBD1 (6 bases). V dropped 3 bases and J dropped 2 bases, with 14 bases sitting between them. Germline V gives CDR1 MGHRA, CDR2 YSYEKL. The CDR3 length is 17 residues. The CDR3 loop reads CASSQGTTGTGANVLTF. The CDR3 region has the DNA TGCGCCAGCAGCCAGGGTACGACAGGAACTGGGGCCAACGTCCTGACTTTC.

This chain's CDR3 is CASSLQETNEKLFF. CDR3 nucleotides: TGTGCCAGCTCACTGCAGGAAACTAATGAAAAACTGTTTTTT. This sequence joins TRBV18 and TRBJ1-4; no reliable D call. From germline, CDR1 is KGHSH and CDR2 LQKENI. This CDR3 spans 14 amino acids. V lost 4 bases to trimming and J lost 1 base, with 7 bases between them.

The rearrangement joins TRBV27 to TRBJ2-3; the D is unclear. The CDR3 is 13 residues long. The V and J ends lost 9 bases and 3 bases respectively, with 13 bases between them. CDR1 and CDR2 (germline): MNHEY, SMNVEV (reference sequence). The chain's CDR3 is CASRSPGTDTQYF. In nucleotides, the CDR3 is TGTGCCAGTCGGTCCCCCGGAACAGATACGCAGTATTTT.

This chain joins TRBV11-2 and TRBJ2-5, with unresolved D. Germline V lookup: CDR1 SGHAT, CDR2 FQNNGV. The CDR3 spans 14 residues. Trimming removed 1 base from V and 2 bases from J, with 8 bases in between. The CDR3 DNA follows: TGTGCCAGCAGCTTAGGGAGACTTCAAGAGACCCAGTACTTC. Translated: CASSLGRLQETQYF.

This clone was seen a single time. The genes are TRBV30 and TRBJ2-5, with 8 bases aligning to TRBD1. The DNA end is more similar to TRBJ2-7, so the J call may be wrong. The CDR3 length is 14 residues. Germline loops: CDR1 GTSNPN, CDR2 SVGIG (reference sequence). The CDR3 region has the DNA TGTGCCTGGAGTGTACGTCAGGGGGCCCACGAGCAGTACTTC. Residues: CAWSVRQGAHEQYF.

Only a few counts were recorded for this clone. This chain links TRBV13 with TRBJ2-1; tentatively, D is TRBD2 (5 bases). The CDR3 loop spans 15 amino acids. Germline V gene lookup returns CDR1 PRHDT and CDR2 FYEKMQ (reference sequence). V lost 7 bases and J 0 bases, leaving 13 bases between the germline ends. The CDR3 is CASTPPAASYNEQFF. CDR3 nucleotide sequence: TGTGCCAGCACCCCCCCAGCGGCCTCCTACAATGAGCAGTTCTTC. The full variable domain, its missing parts supplied by reference TRBV13 and TRBJ2-1, is AAGVIQSPRHLIKEKRETATLKCYPIPRHDTVYWYQQGPGQDPQFLISFYEKMQSDKGSIPDRFSAQQFSDYHSELNMSSLELGDSALYFCASTPPAASYNEQFFGPGTRLTVL.

To note about this clone: The sample holds other DNA sequences that translate to the same CDR3. This rearrangement joins TRBV7-2 to TRBJ1-1, with D unclear. Trimming removed 2 bases from V and 0 bases from J, with 4 bases in between. The germline V gene has CDR1 SGHTA and CDR2 FQGNSA. The CDR3 extends over 13 amino acids. Here the CDR3 DNA reads TGTGCCAGCAGCTTATCCGTGAACACTGAAGCTTTCTTT. Translation gives CASSLSVNTEAFF.